This paragraph covers one T cell receptor (beta chain) sequence. The data were produced by immunoSEQ multiplex PCR, yet TCRdb's version contains in-frame clones alone and is incomplete. In the table there are approximately 620,000 clones, approximately 97% of which are singletons. These data originate in a study of shared clonotypes between healthy human individuals. Germline loops: CDR1 MDHEN, CDR2 SYDVKM. The CDR3 consists of 16 residues. Trimming at V came to 2 bases and at J to 5 bases, leaving 10 bases not matched to a gene. This clonotype was sampled from a woman in her thirties in good health. Sequencing was done on a sample of naive CD4+ T cells sorted from blood. The subset here: CD45RA+ positively selected. The rearrangement uses TRBV28 and TRBJ1-2; 8 nucleotides match TRBD1. The CDR3 bases are TGTGCCAGCAGTTTACAGGGGGCGCTAGGCGGGTATGGCTACACCTTC. This translates into CASSLQGALGGYGYTF.